This T cell receptor (beta chain) is from a study of cytomegalovirus exposure and HLA in healthy donors. General study points: A later analysis found that most CMV-associated TCR beta chains appeared HLA-restricted. The study carried out a later analysis of TCR beta sequences. It associated some 17,000 of them with specific HLA alleles at a false discovery rate of 0.05.

13 Jbeta primers and 60 Vbeta primers were used for the PCR. Measured with immunoSEQ multiplex PCR; TCRdb has only the in-frame clones, and not every one. This table holds about 200,000 clones, about 81% found once. Regarding this clone: Its specificity is unknown.

The origin of this receptor is a woman in her 50s in good health and CMV-seropositive. Specimen: PBMCs.

In DNA form, the CDR3 reads TGTGCCAGCTCGCCTCGGGGACTCGAGCTCTCCTACGAGCAGTACTTC. Its translation is CASSPRGLELSYEQYF. The chain carries TRBV18 and TRBJ2-7; D possibly corresponds to TRBD2 (6 bases). The CDR3 runs 16 residues. Trimming pared 6 bases from V and 0 bases from J, leaving 18 bases between. Germline lookup yields CDR1 KGHSH and CDR2 LQKENI.